These 4 T cell receptor beta chains were sequenced from one sample in a study of OX40 agonist ivuxolimab in advanced cancers. TCRdb's table, derived via immunoSEQ multiplex PCR, lists solely in-frame clones and lacks some. The sample records approximately 90,000 clones, 70% to 90% being singletons. Specimen: CD4+ or CD8+ T cells sorted from blood, collected in a trial of the OX40 agonist ivuxolimab. These receptors were collected from an adult with an advanced solid tumor such as melanoma, head and neck, liver or kidney cancer.

The chain couples TRBV30 to TRBJ2-7; D gene ambiguous. V was cut by 5 bases and J by 1 base, with 6 bases left in between. Germline-derived CDR1 and CDR2 are GTSNPN and SVGIG (reference sequence). The CDR3 extends over 11 amino acids. The CDR3 bases are TGTGCCTGGGGGCGATCCTACGAGCAGTACTTC. Protein sequence: CAWGRSYEQYF.

The chain is built from TRBV6-6 and TRBJ1-1; D is unclear. The CDR3 totals 13 residues. The ends were cut back, 7 bases at V and 3 bases at J, with 12 bases in the middle. Per germline, CDR1 MNHNY and CDR2 SVGAGI (reference sequence). The DNA for the CDR3 is TGTGCCAGCACCCTCCGGGCCTACACTGAAGCTTTCTTT. Protein product: CASTLRAYTEAFF.

This chain joins TRBV11-3 and TRBJ2-4; 8 bases are shared with TRBD1. This CDR3 is built from 16 residues. The V and J ends lost 0 bases and 8 bases, in that order; junction bases with no gene match: 9. Germline loops: CDR1 SGHNT, CDR2 YENEEA. The CDR3 reads CASSLDHGQGADIQYF. The CDR3 DNA reads as TGTGCCAGCAGCTTAGACCATGGGCAGGGGGCCGACATTCAGTACTTC.

V usage is TRBV27 and J usage is TRBJ2-6; D may be TRBD1 (6 bases). The CDR3 consists of 15 residues. CDR1 and CDR2 from the germline V gene are MNHEY and SMNVEV (reference sequence). Trimming cost V 6 bases and J 1 base, with 10 bases left between them. For the CDR3, the DNA is TGTGCCAGCAGCCCCGACAGGTCTGGGGCCAACGTCCTGACTTTC. Protein sequence: CASSPDRSGANVLTF.